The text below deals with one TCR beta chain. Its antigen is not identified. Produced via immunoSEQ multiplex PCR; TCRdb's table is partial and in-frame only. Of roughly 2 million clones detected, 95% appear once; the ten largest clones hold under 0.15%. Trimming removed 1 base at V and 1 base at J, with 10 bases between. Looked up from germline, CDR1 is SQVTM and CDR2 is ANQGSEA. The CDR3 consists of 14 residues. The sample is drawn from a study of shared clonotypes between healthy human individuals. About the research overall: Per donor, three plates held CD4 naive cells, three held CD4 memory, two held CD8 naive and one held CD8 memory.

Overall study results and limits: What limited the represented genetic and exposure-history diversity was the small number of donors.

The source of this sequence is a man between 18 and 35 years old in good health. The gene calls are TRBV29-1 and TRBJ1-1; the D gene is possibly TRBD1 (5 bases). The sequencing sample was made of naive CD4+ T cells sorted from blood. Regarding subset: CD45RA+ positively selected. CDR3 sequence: CSVEARGTNTEAFF. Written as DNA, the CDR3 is TGCAGCGTTGAAGCCCGGGGGACGAACACTGAAGCTTTCTTT. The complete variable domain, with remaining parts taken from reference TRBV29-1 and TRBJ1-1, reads SAVISQKPSRDICQRGTSLTIQCQVDSQVTMMFWYRQQPGQSLTLIATANQGSEATYESGFVIDKFPISRPNLTFSTLTVSNMSPEDSSIYLCSVEARGTNTEAFFGQGTRLTVV.